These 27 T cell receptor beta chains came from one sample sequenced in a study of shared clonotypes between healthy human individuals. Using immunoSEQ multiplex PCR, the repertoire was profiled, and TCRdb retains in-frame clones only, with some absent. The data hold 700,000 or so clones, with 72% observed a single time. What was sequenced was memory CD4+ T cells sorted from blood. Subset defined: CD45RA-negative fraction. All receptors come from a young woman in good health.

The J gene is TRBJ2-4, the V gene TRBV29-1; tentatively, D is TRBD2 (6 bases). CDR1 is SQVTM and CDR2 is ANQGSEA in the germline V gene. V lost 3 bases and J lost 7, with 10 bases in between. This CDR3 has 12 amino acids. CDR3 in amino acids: CSVDWGENIQYF. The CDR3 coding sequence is TGCAGCGTTGATTGGGGGGAGAACATTCAGTACTTC.

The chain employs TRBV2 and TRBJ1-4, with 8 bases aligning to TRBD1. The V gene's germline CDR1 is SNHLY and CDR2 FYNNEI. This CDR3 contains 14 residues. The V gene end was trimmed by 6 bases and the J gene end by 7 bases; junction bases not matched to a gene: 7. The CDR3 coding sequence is TGTGCCAGCAGGAGCCGGACAGGGTTTGAAAAACTGTTTTTT. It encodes CASRSRTGFEKLFF.

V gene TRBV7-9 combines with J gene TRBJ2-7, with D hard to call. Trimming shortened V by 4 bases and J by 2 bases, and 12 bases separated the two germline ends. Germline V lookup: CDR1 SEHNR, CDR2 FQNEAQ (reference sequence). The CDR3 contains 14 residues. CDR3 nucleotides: TGTGCCAGCAGCTCCTGGACCCTCCCCTACGAGCAGTACTTC. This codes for CASSSWTLPYEQYF.

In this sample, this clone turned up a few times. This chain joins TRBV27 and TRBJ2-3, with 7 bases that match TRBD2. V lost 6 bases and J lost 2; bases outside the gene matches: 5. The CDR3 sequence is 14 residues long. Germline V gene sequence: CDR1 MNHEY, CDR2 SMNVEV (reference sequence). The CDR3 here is CASSETSSTDTQYF. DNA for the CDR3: TGTGCCAGCAGCGAGACTAGCTCCACAGATACGCAGTATTTT.

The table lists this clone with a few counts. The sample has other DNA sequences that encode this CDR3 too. The CDR3 sequence: CAWSVRGNQPQHF. The DNA of the CDR3 is TGTGCCTGGAGTGTCCGAGGTAATCAGCCCCAGCATTTT. The chain joins TRBV30 to TRBJ1-5; D is unclear. Looked up from germline, CDR1 is GTSNPN and CDR2 is SVGIG (reference sequence). Trimming stripped 0 bases from V and 4 bases from J, with 7 bases between. The CDR3 length is 13 residues.

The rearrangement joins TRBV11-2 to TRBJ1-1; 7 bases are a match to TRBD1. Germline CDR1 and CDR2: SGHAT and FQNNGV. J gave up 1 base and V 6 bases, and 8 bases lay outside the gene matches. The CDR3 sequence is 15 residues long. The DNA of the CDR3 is TGTGCCAGCAGAAGCCCCGGGACAGCGAACACTGAAGCTTTCTTT. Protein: CASRSPGTANTEAFF.

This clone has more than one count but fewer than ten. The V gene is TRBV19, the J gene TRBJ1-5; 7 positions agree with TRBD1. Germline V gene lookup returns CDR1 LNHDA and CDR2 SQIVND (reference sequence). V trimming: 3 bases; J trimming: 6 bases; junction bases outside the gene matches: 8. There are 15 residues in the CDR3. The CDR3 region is CASSIRGGGGQPQHF. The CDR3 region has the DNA TGTGCCAGTAGTATCAGAGGGGGCGGCGGTCAGCCCCAGCATTTT. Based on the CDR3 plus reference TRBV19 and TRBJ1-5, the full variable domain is DGGITQSPKYLFRKEGQNVTLSCEQNLNHDAMYWYRQDPGQGLRLIYYSQIVNDFQKGDIAEGYSVSREKKESFPLTVTSAQKNPTAFYLCASSIRGGGGQPQHFGDGTRLSIL.

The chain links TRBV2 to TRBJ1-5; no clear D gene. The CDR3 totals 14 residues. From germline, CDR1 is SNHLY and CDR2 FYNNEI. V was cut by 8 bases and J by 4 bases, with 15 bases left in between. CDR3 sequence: CASRADHGNQPQHF. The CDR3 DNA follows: TGTGCCAGCCGGGCCGACCACGGGAATCAGCCCCAGCATTTT.

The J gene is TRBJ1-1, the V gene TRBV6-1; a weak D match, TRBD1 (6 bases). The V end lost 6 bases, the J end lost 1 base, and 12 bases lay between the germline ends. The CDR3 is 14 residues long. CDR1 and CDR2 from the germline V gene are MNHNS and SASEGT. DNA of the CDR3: TGTGCCAGCAGGATGGACAGAACGAACACTGAAGCTTTCTTT. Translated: CASRMDRTNTEAFF.

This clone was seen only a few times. The CDR3 loop reads CASSTRGQGKNYEQYF. Here the CDR3 DNA reads TGCGCCAGCAGCACGAGGGGACAGGGGAAAAATTACGAGCAGTACTTC. V usage is TRBV5-1 and J usage is TRBJ2-5, with 10 nucleotides matching TRBD1. The DNA end favors TRBJ2-7, so the J call may be wrong. This CDR3 has 16 residues. Germline CDR1 SGHRS, CDR2 YFSETQ.

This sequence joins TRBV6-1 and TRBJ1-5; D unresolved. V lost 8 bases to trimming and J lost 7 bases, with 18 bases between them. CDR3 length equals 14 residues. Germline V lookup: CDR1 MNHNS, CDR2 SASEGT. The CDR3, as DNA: TGTGCCAGCGTTGGCGTGGGGTACCAACAGCCCCAGCATTTT. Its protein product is CASVGVGYQQPQHF.

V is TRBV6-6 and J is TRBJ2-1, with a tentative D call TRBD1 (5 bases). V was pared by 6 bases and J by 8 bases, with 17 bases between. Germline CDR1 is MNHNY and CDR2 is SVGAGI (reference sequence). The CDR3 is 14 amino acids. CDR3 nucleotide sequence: TGTGCCAGCAGGGACCCTCCAAGGGGCGATGAGCAGTTCTTC. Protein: CASRDPPRGDEQFF.

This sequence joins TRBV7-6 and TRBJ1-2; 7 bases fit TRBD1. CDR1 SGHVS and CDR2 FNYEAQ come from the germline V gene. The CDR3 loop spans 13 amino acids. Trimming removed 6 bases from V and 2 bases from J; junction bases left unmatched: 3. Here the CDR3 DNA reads TGTGCCAGCAGGAAGACAGGGAACTATGGCTACACCTTC. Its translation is CASRKTGNYGYTF.

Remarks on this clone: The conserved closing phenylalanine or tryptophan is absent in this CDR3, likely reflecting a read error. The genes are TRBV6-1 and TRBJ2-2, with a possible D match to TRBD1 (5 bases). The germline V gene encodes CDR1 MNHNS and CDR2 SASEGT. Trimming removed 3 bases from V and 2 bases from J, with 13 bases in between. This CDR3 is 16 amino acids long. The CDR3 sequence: CASSDGQALNTGELFS. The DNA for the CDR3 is TGTGCCAGCAGTGACGGACAAGCCCTAAACACCGGGGAGCTGTTTTCT.

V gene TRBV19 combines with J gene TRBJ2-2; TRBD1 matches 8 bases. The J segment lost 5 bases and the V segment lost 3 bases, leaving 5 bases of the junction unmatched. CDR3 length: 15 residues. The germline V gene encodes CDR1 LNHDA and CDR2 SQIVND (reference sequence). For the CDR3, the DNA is TGTGCCAGTAGTATTAGGGACAGGAGGACCGGGGAGCTGTTTTTT. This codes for CASSIRDRRTGELFF.

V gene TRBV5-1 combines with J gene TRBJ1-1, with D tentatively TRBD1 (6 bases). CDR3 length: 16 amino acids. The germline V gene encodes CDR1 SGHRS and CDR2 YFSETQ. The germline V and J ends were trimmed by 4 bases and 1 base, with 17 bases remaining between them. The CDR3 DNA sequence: TGCGCCAGCAGCCTATATACCGGGACATGGAACACTGAAGCTTTCTTT. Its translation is CASSLYTGTWNTEAFF.

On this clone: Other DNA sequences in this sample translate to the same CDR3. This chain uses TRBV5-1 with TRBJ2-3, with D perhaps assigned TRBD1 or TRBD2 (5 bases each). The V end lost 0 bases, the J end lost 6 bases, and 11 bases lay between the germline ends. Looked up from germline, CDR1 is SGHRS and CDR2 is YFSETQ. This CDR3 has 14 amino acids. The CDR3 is CASSLATGGDTQYF. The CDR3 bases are TGCGCCAGCAGCTTGGCCACTGGGGGTGATACGCAGTATTTT.

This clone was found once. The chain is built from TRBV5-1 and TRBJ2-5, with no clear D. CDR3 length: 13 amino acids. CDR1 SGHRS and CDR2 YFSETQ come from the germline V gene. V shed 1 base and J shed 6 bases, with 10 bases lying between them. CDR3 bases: TGCGCCAGCAGCTTGACGCCAGAACAGACCCAGTACTTC. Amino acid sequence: CASSLTPEQTQYF.

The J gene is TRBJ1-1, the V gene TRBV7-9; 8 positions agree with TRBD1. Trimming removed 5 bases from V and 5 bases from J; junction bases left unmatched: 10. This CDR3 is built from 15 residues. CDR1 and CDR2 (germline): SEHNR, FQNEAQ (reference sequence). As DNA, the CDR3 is TGTGCCAGCAGCGCAGAAGATACAGGGGGAACTGAAGCTTTCTTT. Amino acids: CASSAEDTGGTEAFF.

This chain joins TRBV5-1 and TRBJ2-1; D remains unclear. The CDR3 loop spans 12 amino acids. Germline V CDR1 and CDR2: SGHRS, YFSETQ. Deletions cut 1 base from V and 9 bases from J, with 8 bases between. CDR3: CASSLLTTEQFF. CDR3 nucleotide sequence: TGCGCCAGCAGCTTGTTGACGACTGAGCAGTTCTTC.

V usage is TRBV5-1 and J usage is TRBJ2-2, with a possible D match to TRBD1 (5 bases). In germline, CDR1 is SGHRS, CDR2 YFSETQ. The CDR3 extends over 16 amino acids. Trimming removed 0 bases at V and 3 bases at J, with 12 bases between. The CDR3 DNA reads TGCGCCAGCAGCTTGGCCGGTGACAGATACACCGGGGAGCTGTTTTTT. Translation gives CASSLAGDRYTGELFF. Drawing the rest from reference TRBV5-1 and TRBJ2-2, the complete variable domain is KAGVTQTPRYLIKTRGQQVTLSCSPISGHRSVSWYQQTPGQGLQFLFEYFSETQRNKGNFPGRFSGRQFSNSRSEMNVSTLELGDSALYLCASSLAGDRYTGELFFGEGSRLTVL.

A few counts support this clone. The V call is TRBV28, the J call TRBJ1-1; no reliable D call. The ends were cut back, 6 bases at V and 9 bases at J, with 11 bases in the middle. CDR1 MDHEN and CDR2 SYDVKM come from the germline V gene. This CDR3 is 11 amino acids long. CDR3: CASSDPGKAFF. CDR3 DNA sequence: TGTGCCAGCAGCGATCCCGGGAAAGCTTTCTTT. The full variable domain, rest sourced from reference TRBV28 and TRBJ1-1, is DVKVTQSSRYLVKRTGEKVFLECVQDMDHENMFWYRQDPGLGLRLIYFSYDVKMKEKGDIPEGYSVSREKKERFSLILESASTNQTSMYLCASSDPGKAFFGQGTRLTVV.

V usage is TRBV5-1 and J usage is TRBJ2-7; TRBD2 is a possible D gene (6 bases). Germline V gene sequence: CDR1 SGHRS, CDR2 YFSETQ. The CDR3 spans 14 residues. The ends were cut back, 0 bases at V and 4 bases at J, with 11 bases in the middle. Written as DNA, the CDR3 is TGCGCCAGCAGCTTGGCTGGACTACTGTACGAGCAGTACTTC. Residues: CASSLAGLLYEQYF.

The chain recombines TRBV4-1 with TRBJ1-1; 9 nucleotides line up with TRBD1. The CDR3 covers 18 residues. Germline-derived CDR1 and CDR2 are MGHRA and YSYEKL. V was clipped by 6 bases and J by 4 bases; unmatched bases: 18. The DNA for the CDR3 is TGCGCCAGCAGACATAATCCGGGACAGGGACCTTGGGGCACTGAAGCTTTCTTT. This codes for CASRHNPGQGPWGTEAFF.

CDR3 DNA sequence: TGTGCCTGGCAGGGGTATCGCCAAGAGACCCAGTACTTC. Translating gives CAWQGYRQETQYF. This chain uses TRBV30 with TRBJ2-5; D possibly corresponds to TRBD1 (6 bases). V was shortened by 5 bases and J by 1 base, with 11 bases between the two germline ends. The length of the CDR3 is 13 residues. Germline CDR1 is GTSNPN and CDR2 is SVGIG (reference sequence).

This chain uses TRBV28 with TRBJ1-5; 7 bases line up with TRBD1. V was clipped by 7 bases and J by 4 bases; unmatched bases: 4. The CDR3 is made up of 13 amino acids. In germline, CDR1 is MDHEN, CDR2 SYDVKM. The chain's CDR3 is CASTRQGNQPQHF. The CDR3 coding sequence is TGTGCCAGCACCCGACAGGGAAATCAGCCCCAGCATTTT. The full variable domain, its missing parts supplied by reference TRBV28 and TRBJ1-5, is DVKVTQSSRYLVKRTGEKVFLECVQDMDHENMFWYRQDPGLGLRLIYFSYDVKMKEKGDIPEGYSVSREKKERFSLILESASTNQTSMYLCASTRQGNQPQHFGDGTRLSIL.

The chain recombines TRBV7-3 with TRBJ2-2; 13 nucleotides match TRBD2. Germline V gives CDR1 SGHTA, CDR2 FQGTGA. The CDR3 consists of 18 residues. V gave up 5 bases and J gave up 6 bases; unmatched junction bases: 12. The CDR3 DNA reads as TGTGCCAGCAGCCCAACGGGAGGACTAGCGGGAGCGGCCGGGGAGCTGTTTTTT. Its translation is CASSPTGGLAGAAGELFF. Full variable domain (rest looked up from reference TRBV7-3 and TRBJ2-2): GAGVSQTPSNKVTEKGKYVELRCDPISGHTALYWYRQSLGQGPEFLIYFQGTGAADDSGLPNDRFFAVRPEGSVSTLKIQRTERGDSAVYLCASSPTGGLAGAAGELFFGEGSRLTVL.